Each of the 17 T cell receptor beta chains below was sequenced from the same sample in a study of post-analysis software for immune sequencing data (dated by TCRdb to between 2014 and 2017). What the study reported, not specific to this receptor: Roughly 5 TRBV segments, including TRBV5-6, TRBV5-1 and TRBV20-1, were significantly more frequent in patients than controls.

The receptor library was made with PCR. Sequencing relied on an Illumina HiSeq 2500. To reduce PCR and sequencing biases, unique molecular identifiers were built into the TCR beta cDNA libraries. TCRdb handled the public reads itself, with Q25 trimming in fastp and clone calling in MiXCR, and kept productive beta chains. Each entry merges the rows of one CDR3 protein and shows their most common DNA and genes. The sample table contains about 540,000 distinct CDR3 sequences; only one count was recorded for around 34% of them. The ten biggest clones cover less than 6% of the sample. Their recognized antigens are unknown. The sequenced sample was blood. The receptors here all came from a girl aged 2 to 17 with multiple sclerosis.

This chain uses TRBV3-1 with TRBJ1-2; 7 bases line up with TRBD1. J lost 1 base, V lost 6 bases, and 8 bases had no gene match. Per the germline V gene, CDR1 is LGHDT and CDR2 is YNNKEL (reference sequence). The CDR3 consists of 15 residues. The CDR3 DNA reads TGTGCCAGCAGGGACTCTGGGACAGTTAACTATGGCTACACCTTC. This sequence encodes CASRDSGTVNYGYTF.

This chain uses TRBV16 with TRBJ1-1, with D unresolved. The V and J ends lost 2 bases and 6 bases respectively, with 16 bases between them. This CDR3 spans 15 amino acids. Germline V gives CDR1 KGHSY, CDR2 FQNENV. The CDR3 sequence is CASSQNRIIPSEAFF. The CDR3, as DNA: TGTGCCAGCAGCCAAAATCGGATTATCCCTTCTGAAGCTTTCTTT. Full variable domain (outside the CDR3, taken from reference TRBV16 and TRBJ1-1): GEEVAQTPKHLVRGEGQKAKLYCAPIKGHSYVFWYQQVLKNEFKFLISFQNENVFDETGMPKERFSAKCLPNSPCSLEIQATKLEDSAVYFCASSQNRIIPSEAFFGQGTRLTVV.

The chain uses TRBV3-1 and TRBJ2-5, with TRBD2 matching over 7 bases. This CDR3 has 14 residues. The ends lost 8 bases at V and 2 bases at J; junction bases unmatched: 8. CDR1 is LGHDT and CDR2 is YNNKEL in the germline V gene (reference sequence). DNA of the CDR3: TGTGCCAGCCGTCGGCGCGGGGGTCAAGAGACCCAGTACTTC. Protein sequence: CASRRRGGQETQYF.

This clonotype was seen a few times. A read error may account for a junction end that differs from germline. This chain connects TRBV20-1 to TRBJ1-2; the D is unclear. The CDR3 has 12 residues. Germline lookup yields CDR1 DFQATT and CDR2 SNEGSKA (reference sequence). As DNA, the CDR3 is TGCAGTGCTAGAGGGCAAGTCTATGGTTACACCTTC. This sequence encodes CSARGQVYGYTF.

This clonotype was counted once. The junction departs from the called germline gene at one end, perhaps through a read error. The chain links TRBV5-1 to TRBJ2-5; 10 nucleotides agree with TRBD1. With the DNA end fitting TRBJ2-7 better, the J assignment may be wrong. This CDR3 contains 15 residues. The germline gives CDR1 SGHRS, CDR2 YFSETQ. The CDR3 DNA reads as TGCGTCAGCAGCCAGAGACAGGGGGCCACCTACGAGCAGTACTTC. Protein: CVSSQRQGATYEQYF.

Many counts were recorded for this clonotype. This chain connects TRBV3-1 to TRBJ2-6; D possibly corresponds to TRBD2 (5 bases). This CDR3 contains 15 residues. Trimming pared 2 bases from V and 1 base from J, leaving 6 bases between. Germline V gene data show CDR1 as LGHDT and CDR2 as YNNKEL (reference sequence). CDR3 loop: CASSQRGSGANVLTF. In DNA form, the CDR3 reads TGTGCCAGCAGCCAACGGGGATCTGGGGCCAACGTCCTGACTTTC.

The chain recombines TRBV6-5 with TRBJ1-4, with 7 bases identical to TRBD1. V lost 2 bases, J lost 8 bases, and 5 bases stayed unmatched. The CDR3 length is 14 residues. Looked up from germline, CDR1 is MNHEY and CDR2 is SVGAGI. The CDR3 sequence is CASSYTTGDEKLFF. The CDR3 DNA reads TGTGCCAGCAGTTACACTACAGGGGACGAAAAACTGTTTTTT.

This clonotype has only a few counts. The rearrangement uses TRBV7-2 and TRBJ2-1; D may be TRBD1 or TRBD2 (5 bases each). Germline values: CDR1 SGHTA, CDR2 FQGNSA. V lost 5 bases and J 4 bases, leaving 15 bases between the germline ends. This CDR3 has 15 residues. In DNA, the CDR3 is TGTGCCAGCAGCCAGAGGGGTCAGACTTACAATGAGCAGTTCTTC. Translated, it gives CASSQRGQTYNEQFF.

V gene TRBV7-8 combines with J gene TRBJ2-5, with TRBD2 as a possible D gene (5 bases). Germline-derived CDR1 and CDR2 are SGHVS and FQNEAQ. V lost 5 bases and J lost 5, with 15 bases in between. The CDR3 extends over 14 amino acids. The CDR3: CASSPKRSRETQYF. CDR3 bases: TGTGCCAGCAGCCCGAAGCGGTCCAGGGAGACCCAGTACTTC.

Only a few counts were recorded for this clonotype. The V and J genes are TRBV10-3 and TRBJ2-2, with D perhaps TRBD2 (5 bases). Germline assignment: CDR1 ENHRY and CDR2 SYGVKD. Trimming removed 0 bases from V and 0 bases from J, with 8 bases in between. The CDR3 runs to 16 residues. CDR3 in amino acids: CAISESTTANTGELFF. CDR3 DNA sequence: TGTGCCATCAGTGAGTCGACTACGGCGAACACCGGGGAGCTGTTTTTT.

This clonotype was picked up many times. The chain carries TRBV12-3 or TRBV12-4 and TRBJ1-1, with TRBD1 as a possible D gene (5 bases). V was pared by 3 bases and J by 4 bases, with 9 bases between. This CDR3 comprises 13 residues. CDR3 residues: CASSFTGGTEAFF. The CDR3 DNA reads TGTGCCAGCAGTTTTACCGGGGGCACTGAAGCTTTCTTT.

This sequence joins TRBV7-8 and TRBJ1-5; D ambiguous. Trimming pared 1 base from V and 0 bases from J, leaving 13 bases between. The CDR3 spans 17 residues. Germline CDR1 SGHVS, CDR2 FQNEAQ. CDR3 in amino acids: CASSLVPGGYSNQPQHF. The CDR3 DNA reads TGTGCCAGCAGCTTAGTTCCCGGAGGTTATAGCAATCAGCCCCAGCATTTT.

There are a few counts of this clonotype. A junction boundary mismatches the germline segment, possibly from a read error. The gene calls are TRBV29-1 and TRBJ2-7; 9 nucleotides align to TRBD2. CDR1 and CDR2 (germline): SQVTM, ANQGSEA. The CDR3 has 13 residues. DNA of the CDR3: TGCAGCGTTTCCGGGACTAGCTCCAACGAGCAGTACTTC. Protein: CSVSGTSSNEQYF.

The genes are TRBV2 and TRBJ2-5; D remains ambiguous. The V gene lost 3 bases and the J gene lost 11 bases, with 13 bases spanning the gap. CDR3 size: 12 residues. From germline, CDR1 is SNHLY and CDR2 FYNNEI. The CDR3 reads CASSEQDNEQYF. In DNA form, the CDR3 reads TGTGCCAGCAGTGAGCAGGATAATGAGCAGTACTTC. The full variable domain, its missing parts supplied by reference TRBV2 and TRBJ2-5, is EPEVTQTPSHQVTQMGQEVILRCVPISNHLYFYWYRQILGQKVEFLVSFYNNEISEKSEIFDDQFSVERPDGSNFTLKIRSTKLEDSAMYFCASSEQDNEQYFGPGTRLLVL.

This clonotype was counted between two and nine times. V and J are TRBV6-6 and TRBJ2-1; D could derive from TRBD1 or TRBD2 (5 bases each). The germline CDR1 and CDR2 sequences are MNHNY and SVGAGI (reference sequence). V was pared by 2 bases and J by 5 bases, with 10 bases between. The CDR3 has 14 residues. CDR3: CASSYRDRHNEQFF. The CDR3 nucleotides are TGTGCCAGCAGTTACCGGGACCGCCACAATGAGCAGTTCTTC.

V and J are TRBV20-1 and TRBJ2-1, with D perhaps assigned TRBD1 or TRBD2 (5 bases each). The CDR3 totals 14 residues. Germline V gives CDR1 DFQATT, CDR2 SNEGSKA (reference sequence). Trimming pared 4 bases from V and 4 bases from J, leaving 14 bases between. The DNA of the CDR3 is TGCAGTGCTATGGACACGAGGGTATACAATGAGCAGTTCTTC. This translates into CSAMDTRVYNEQFF.

This clonotype was counted between two and nine times. The chain combines TRBV5-1 with TRBJ1-1; no firm D call. This CDR3 has 16 amino acids. From germline, CDR1 is SGHRS and CDR2 YFSETQ. Trimming left V 0 bases short and J 0 bases short, with 12 bases between. The CDR3, as DNA: TGCGCCAGCAGCTTGGACACCATAACACTGAACACTGAAGCTTTCTTT. This encodes CASSLDTITLNTEAFF.